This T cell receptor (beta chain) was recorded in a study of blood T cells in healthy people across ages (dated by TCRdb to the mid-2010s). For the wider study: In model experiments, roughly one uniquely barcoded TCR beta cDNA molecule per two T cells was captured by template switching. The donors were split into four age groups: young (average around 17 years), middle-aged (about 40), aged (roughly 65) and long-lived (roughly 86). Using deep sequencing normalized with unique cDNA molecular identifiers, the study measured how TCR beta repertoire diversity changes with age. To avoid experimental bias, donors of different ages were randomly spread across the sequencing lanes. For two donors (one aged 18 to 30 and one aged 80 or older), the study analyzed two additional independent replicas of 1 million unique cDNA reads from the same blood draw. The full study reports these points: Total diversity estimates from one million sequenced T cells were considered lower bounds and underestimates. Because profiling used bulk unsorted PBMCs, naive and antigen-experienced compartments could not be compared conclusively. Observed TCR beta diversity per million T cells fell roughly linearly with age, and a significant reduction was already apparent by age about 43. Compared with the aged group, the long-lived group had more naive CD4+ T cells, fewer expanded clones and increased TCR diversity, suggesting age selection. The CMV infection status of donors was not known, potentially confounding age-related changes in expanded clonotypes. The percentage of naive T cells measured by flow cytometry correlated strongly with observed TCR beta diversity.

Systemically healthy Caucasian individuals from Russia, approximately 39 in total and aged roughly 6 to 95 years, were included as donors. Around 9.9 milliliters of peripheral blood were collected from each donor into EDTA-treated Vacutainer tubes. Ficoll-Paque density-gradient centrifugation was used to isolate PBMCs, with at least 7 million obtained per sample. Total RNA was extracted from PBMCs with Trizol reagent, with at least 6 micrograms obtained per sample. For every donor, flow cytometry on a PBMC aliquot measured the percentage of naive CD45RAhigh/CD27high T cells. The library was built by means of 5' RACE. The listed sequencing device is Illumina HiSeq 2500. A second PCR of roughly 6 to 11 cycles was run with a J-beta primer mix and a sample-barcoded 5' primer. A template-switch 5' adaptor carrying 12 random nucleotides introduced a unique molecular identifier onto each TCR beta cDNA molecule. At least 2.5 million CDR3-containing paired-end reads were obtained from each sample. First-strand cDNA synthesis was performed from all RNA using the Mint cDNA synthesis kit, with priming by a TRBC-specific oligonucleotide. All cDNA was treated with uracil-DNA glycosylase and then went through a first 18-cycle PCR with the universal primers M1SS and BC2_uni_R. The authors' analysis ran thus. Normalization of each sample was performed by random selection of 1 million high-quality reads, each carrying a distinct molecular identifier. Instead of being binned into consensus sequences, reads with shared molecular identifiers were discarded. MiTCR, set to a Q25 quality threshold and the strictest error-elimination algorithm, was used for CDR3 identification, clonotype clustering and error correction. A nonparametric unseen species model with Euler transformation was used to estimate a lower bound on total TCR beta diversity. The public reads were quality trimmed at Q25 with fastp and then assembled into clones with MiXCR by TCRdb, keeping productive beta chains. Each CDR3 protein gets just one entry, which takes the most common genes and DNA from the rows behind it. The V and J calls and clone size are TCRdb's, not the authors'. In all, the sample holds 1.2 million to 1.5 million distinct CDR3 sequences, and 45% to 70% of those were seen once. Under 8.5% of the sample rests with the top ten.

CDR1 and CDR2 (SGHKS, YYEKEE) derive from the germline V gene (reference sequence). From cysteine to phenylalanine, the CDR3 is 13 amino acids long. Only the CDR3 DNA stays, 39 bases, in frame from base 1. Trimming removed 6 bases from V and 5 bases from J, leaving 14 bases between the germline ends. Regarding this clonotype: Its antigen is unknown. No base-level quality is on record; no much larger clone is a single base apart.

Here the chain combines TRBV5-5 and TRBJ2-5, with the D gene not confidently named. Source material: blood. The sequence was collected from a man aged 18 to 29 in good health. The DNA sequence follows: TGTGCCAGCAATCGGAAAACCGAGGAGACCCAGTACTTC. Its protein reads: CASNRKTEETQYF.